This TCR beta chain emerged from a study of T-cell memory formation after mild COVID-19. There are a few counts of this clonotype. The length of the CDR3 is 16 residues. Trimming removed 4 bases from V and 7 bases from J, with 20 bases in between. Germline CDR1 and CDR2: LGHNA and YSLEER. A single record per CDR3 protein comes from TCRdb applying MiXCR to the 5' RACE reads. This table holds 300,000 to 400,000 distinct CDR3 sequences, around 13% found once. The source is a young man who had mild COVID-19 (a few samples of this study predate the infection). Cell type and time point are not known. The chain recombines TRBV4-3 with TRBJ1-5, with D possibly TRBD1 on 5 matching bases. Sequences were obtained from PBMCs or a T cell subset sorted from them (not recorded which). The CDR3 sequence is CASSPGYYGARQPQHF. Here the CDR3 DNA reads TGCGCCAGCAGCCCGGGGTATTACGGGGCCAGGCAGCCCCAGCATTTT.